This TCR beta chain was captured by sequencing in a study of control samples from healthy donors and cancer patients (dated by TCRdb to the early 2020s). Remarks on this clone: The clone's antigen remains unknown. The record has no base qualities; no much larger clone is one base away.

The CDR3, cysteine through phenylalanine, is 13 amino acids long. This entry keeps only the CDR3 DNA: 39 bases, framed from base 1. The V end loses 2 bases and the J end loses 8 bases, and a stretch of 15 bases separates them. From the germline V gene, CDR1 is SQVTM and CDR2 is ANQGSEA. Preparation of the library involved the immunoSEQ multiplex PCR assay. TCRdb limited this immuneACCESS table to in-frame rearrangements with V and J called. A share of clones is missing; checked studies link under half to unresolved V genes, and the rest is unexplained. The sample records 150,000 to 200,000 clones, about 94% of which are singletons. The ten most abundant clones make up roughly 8.4% of the sample.

The rearrangement joined TRBV29-1 to TRBJ1-2; no D gene call is confident. The sample comprised blood. This receptor was obtained from a woman in her forties in good health. The CDR3 protein is CSVESVGKRGYTF. The DNA reads TGCAGCGTTGAATCCGTCGGTAAAAGAGGCTACACCTTC.